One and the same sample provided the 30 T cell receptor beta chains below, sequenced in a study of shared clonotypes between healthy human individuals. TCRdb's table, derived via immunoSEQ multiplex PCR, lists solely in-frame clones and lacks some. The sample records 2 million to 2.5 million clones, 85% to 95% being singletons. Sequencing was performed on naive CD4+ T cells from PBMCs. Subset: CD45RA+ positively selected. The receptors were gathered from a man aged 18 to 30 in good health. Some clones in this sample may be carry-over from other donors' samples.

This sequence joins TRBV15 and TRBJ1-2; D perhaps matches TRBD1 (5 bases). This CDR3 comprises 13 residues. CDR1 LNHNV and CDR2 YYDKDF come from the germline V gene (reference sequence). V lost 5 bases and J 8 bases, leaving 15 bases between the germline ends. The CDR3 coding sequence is TGTGCCACCAGCCGGGACCCCCAAGACGGCTACACCTTC. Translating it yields CATSRDPQDGYTF. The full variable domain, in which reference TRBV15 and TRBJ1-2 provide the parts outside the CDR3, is DAMVIQNPRYQVTQFGKPVTLSCSQTLNHNVMYWYQQKSSQAPKLLFHYYDKDFNNEADTPDNFQSRRPNTSFCFLDIRSPGLGDTAMYLCATSRDPQDGYTFGSGTRLTVV.

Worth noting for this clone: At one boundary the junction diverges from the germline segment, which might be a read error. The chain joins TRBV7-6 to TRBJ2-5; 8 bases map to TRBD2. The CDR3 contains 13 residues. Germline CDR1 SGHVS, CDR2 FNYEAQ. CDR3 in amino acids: CASRLAGQEIQYF. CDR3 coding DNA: TGTGCCAGCAGGTTAGCGGGACAAGAGATCCAGTACTTC. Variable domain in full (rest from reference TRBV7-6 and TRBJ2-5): GAGVSQSPRYKVTKRGQDVALRCDPISGHVSLYWYRQALGQGPEFLTYFNYEAQQDKSGLPNDRFSAERPEGSISTLTIQRTEQRDSAMYRCASRLAGQEIQYFGPGTRLLVL.

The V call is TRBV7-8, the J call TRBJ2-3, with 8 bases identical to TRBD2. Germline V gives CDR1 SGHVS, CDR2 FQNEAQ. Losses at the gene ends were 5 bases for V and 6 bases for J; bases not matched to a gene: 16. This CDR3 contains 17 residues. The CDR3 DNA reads TGTGCCAGCAGCGGTCCTAGCGGGCCCAAAATGTCGGATACGCAGTATTTT. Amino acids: CASSGPSGPKMSDTQYF. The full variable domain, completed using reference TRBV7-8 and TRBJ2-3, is GAGVSQSPRYKVAKRGQDVALRCDPISGHVSLFWYQQALGQGPEFLTYFQNEAQLDKSGLPSDRFFAERPEGSVSTLKIQRTQQEDSAVYLCASSGPSGPKMSDTQYFGPGTRLTVL.

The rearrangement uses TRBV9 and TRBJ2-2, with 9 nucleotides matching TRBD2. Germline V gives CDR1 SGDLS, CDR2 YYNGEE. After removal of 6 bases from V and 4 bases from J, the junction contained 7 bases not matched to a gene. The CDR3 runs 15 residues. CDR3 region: CASTPAGGFTGELFF. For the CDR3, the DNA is TGTGCCAGCACCCCAGCGGGAGGTTTCACCGGGGAGCTGTTTTTT.

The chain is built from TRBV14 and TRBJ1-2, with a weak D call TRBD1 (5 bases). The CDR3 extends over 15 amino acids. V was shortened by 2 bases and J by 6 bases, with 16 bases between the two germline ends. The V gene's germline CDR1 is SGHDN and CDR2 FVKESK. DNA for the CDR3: TGTGCCAGCAGCCAATTTAGGGGAACAGCCGATGGCTACACCTTC. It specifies CASSQFRGTADGYTF.

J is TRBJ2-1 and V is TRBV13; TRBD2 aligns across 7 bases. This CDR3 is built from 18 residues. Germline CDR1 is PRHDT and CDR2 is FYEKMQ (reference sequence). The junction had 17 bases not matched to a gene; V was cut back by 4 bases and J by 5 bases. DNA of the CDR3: TGTGCCAGCAGCTCTCTGCCGAGCGGGGCTGGGGGTAACAATGAGCAGTTCTTC. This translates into CASSSLPSGAGGNNEQFF.

CDR3 DNA: TGTGCCAGCAGTCAAATAGCGGGAGGAGTTGATACGCAGTATTTT. This encodes CASSQIAGGVDTQYF. The V gene is TRBV5-6, the J gene TRBJ2-3, with 10 bases lining up with TRBD2. V was pared by 5 bases and J by 6 bases, with 9 bases of the junction left unmatched. From germline, CDR1 is SGHDT and CDR2 YYEEEE. The CDR3 is made up of 15 amino acids.

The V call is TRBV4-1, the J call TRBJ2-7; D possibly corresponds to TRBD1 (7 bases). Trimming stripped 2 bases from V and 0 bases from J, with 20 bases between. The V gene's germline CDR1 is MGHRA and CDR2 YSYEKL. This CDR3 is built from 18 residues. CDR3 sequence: CASSQIGLRGVSSYEQYF. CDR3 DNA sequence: TGCGCCAGCAGCCAAATCGGGCTCAGGGGGGTCTCCTCCTACGAGCAGTACTTC.

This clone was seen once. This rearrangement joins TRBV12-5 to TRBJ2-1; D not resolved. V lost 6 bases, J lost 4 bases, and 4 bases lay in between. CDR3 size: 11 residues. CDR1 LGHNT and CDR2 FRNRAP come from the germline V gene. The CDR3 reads CASGAYNEQFF. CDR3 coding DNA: TGTGCTAGTGGGGCGTACAATGAGCAGTTCTTC.

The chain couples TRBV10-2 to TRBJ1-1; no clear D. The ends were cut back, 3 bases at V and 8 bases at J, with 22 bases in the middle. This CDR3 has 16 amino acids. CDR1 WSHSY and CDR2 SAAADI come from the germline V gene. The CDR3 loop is CASSDVASWRRLEAFF. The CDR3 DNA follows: TGCGCCAGCAGTGACGTCGCATCATGGCGGAGGTTGGAAGCTTTCTTT.

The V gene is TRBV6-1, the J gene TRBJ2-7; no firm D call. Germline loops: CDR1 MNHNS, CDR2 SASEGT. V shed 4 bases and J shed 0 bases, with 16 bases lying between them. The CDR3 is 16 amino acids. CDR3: CASSVLIGSGSYEQYF. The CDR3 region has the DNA TGTGCCAGCAGTGTCTTGATAGGATCAGGCTCCTACGAGCAGTACTTC.

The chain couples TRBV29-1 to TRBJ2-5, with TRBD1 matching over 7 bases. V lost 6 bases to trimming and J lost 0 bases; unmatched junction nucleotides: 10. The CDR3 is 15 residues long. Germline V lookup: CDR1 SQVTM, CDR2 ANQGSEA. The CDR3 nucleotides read TGCAGCGTCGAACCGGACAGGCCGTACCAAGAGACCCAGTACTTC. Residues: CSVEPDRPYQETQYF. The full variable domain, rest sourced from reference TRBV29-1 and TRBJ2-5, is SAVISQKPSRDICQRGTSLTIQCQVDSQVTMMFWYRQQPGQSLTLIATANQGSEATYESGFVIDKFPISRPNLTFSTLTVSNMSPEDSSIYLCSVEPDRPYQETQYFGPGTRLLVL.

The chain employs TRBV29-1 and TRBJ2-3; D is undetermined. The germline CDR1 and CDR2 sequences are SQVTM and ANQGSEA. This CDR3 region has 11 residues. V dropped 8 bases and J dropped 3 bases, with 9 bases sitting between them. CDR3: CSTQLTDTQYF. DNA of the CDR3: TGCAGCACCCAGCTAACAGATACGCAGTATTTT.

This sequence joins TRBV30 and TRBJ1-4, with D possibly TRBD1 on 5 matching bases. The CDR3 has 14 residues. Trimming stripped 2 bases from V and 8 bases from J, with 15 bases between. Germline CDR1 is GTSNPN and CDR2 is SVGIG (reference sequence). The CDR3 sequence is CAWSRRGKVEKLFF. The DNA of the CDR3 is TGTGCCTGGAGTAGACGGGGGAAGGTGGAAAAACTGTTTTTT.

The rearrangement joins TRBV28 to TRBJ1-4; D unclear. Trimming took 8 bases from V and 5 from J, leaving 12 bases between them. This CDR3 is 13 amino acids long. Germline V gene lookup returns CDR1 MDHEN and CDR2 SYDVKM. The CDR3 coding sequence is TGTGCCAGCCAAGTTGATGGCAATGAAAAACTGTTTTTT. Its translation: CASQVDGNEKLFF.

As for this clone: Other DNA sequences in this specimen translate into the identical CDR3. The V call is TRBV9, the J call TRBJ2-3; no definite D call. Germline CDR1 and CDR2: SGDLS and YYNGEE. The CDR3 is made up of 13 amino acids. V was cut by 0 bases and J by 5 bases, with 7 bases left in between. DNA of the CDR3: TGTGCCAGCAGCGTAGGTGGATTAGATACGCAGTATTTT. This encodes CASSVGGLDTQYF.

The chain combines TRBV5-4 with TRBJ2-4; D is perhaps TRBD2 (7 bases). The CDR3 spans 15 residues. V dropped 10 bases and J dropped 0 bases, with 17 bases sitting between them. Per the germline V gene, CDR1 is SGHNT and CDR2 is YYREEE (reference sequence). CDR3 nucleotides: TGTGCCGTAAAAGGGGGAGGGGAAGCCAAAAACATTCAGTACTTC. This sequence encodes CAVKGGGEAKNIQYF.

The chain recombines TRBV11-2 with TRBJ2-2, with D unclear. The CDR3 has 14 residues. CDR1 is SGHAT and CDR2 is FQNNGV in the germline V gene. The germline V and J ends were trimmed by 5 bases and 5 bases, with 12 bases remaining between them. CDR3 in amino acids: CASSNNYVTGELFF. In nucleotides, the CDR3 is TGTGCCAGCAGCAACAACTACGTAACCGGGGAGCTGTTTTTT. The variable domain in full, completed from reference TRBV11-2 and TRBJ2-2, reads EAGVAQSPRYKIIEKRQSVAFWCNPISGHATLYWYQQILGQGPKLLIQFQNNGVVDDSQLPKDRFSAERLKGVDSTLKIQPAKLEDSAVYLCASSNNYVTGELFFGEGSRLTVL.

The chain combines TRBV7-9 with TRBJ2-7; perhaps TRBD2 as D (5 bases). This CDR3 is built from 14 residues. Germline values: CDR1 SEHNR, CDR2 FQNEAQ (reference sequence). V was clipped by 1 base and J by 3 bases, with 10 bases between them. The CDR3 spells CASSLGEFDYEQYF. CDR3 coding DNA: TGTGCCAGCAGCTTAGGGGAGTTCGACTACGAGCAGTACTTC.

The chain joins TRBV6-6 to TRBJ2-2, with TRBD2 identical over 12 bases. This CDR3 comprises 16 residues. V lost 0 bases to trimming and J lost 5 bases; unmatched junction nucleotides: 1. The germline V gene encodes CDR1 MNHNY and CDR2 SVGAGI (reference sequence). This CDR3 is CASSYSLAGGTGELFF. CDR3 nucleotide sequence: TGTGCCAGCAGTTACTCGCTAGCGGGAGGGACCGGGGAGCTGTTTTTT.

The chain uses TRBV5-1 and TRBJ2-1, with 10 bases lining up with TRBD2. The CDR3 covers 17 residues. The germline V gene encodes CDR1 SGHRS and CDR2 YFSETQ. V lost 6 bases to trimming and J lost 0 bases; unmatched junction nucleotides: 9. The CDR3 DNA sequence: TGCGCCAGCAAAAGAGAACTAGCGGGAACCTCCTACAATGAGCAGTTCTTC. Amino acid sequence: CASKRELAGTSYNEQFF.

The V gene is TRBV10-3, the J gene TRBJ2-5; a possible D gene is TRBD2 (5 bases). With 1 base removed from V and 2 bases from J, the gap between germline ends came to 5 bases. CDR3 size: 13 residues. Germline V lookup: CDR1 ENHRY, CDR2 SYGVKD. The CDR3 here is CAISEWEQETQYF. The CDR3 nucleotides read TGTGCCATCAGTGAGTGGGAGCAAGAGACCCAGTACTTC.

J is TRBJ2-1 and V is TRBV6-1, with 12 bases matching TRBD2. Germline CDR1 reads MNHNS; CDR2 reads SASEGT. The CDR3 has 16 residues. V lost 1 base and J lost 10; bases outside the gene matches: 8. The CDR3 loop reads CASSEGPPGLAGEQFF. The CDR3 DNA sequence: TGTGCCAGCAGTGAAGGCCCACCGGGACTAGCGGGCGAGCAGTTCTTC.

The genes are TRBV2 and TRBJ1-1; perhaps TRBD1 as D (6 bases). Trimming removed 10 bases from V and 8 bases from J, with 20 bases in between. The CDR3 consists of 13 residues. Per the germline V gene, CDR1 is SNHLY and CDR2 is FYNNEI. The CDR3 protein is CATPRVRGLEAFF. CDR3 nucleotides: TGTGCCACCCCCAGGGTCCGGGGGCTGGAAGCTTTCTTT.

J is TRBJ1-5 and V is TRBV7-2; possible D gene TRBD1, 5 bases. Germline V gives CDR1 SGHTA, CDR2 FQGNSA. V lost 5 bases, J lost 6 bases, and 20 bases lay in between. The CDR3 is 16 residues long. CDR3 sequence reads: CASSRTHLGGGQPQHF. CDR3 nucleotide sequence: TGTGCCAGCAGCCGAACACACCTCGGGGGGGGTCAGCCCCAGCATTTT.

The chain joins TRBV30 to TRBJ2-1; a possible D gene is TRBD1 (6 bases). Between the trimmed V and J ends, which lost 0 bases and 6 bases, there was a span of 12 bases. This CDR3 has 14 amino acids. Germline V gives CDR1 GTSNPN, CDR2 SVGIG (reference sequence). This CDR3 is CAWSVDRLGNEQFF. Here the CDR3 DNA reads TGTGCCTGGAGTGTCGACAGGCTGGGCAATGAGCAGTTCTTC.

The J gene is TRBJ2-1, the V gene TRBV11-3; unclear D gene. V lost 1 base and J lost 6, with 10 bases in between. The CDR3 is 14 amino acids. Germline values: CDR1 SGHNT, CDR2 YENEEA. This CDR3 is CASSLGGSFNEQFF. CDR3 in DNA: TGTGCCAGCAGCTTAGGCGGCAGTTTCAATGAGCAGTTCTTC. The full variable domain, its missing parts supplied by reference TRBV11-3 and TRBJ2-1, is EAGVVQSPRYKIIEKKQPVAFWCNPISGHNTLYWYLQNLGQGPELLIRYENEEAVDDSQLPKDRFSAERLKGVDSTLKIQPAELGDSAVYLCASSLGGSFNEQFFGPGTRLTVL.

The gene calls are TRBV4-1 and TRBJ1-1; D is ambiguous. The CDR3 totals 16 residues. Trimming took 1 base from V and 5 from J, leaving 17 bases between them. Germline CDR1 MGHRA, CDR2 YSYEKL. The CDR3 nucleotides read TGCGCCAGCAGCCAAGTCATTATTACAGTGTGGACTGAAGCTTTCTTT. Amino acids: CASSQVIITVWTEAFF.

The CDR3 region is CASSLTRDSGYGYTF. CDR3 DNA: TGTGCCAGCTCATTAACCCGGGACAGTGGCTATGGCTACACCTTC. The chain is built from TRBV18 and TRBJ1-2, with 7 bases matching TRBD1. CDR3 length: 15 residues. J gave up 4 bases and V 5 bases, and 10 bases lay outside the gene matches. CDR1 and CDR2 from the germline V gene are KGHSH and LQKENI.

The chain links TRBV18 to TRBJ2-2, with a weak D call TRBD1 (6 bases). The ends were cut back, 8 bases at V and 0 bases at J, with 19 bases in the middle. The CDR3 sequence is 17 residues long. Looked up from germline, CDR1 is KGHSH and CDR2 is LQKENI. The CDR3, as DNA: TGTGCCAGCCCCCTTCTCGATCAGGGGACGAACACCGGGGAGCTGTTTTTT. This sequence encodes CASPLLDQGTNTGELFF. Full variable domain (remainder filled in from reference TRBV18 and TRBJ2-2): NAGVMQNPRHLVRRRGQEARLRCSPMKGHSHVYWYRQLPEEGLKFMVYLQKENIIDESGMPKERFSAEFPKEGPSILRIQQVVRGDSAAYFCASPLLDQGTNTGELFFGEGSRLTVL.